This T cell receptor beta chain derives from a study of T cells in Graves' hyperthyroidism and ophthalmopathy. Germline V gene lookup returns CDR1 SGDLS and CDR2 YYNGEE. V was trimmed by 4 bases and J by 8 bases, leaving 21 bases between them. The CDR3 has 15 residues. RNA transcripts gave rise to amplified TCR beta CDR3 regions. First-round RT-PCR of the TCR CDR3 relied on the HTBI primer set. TCRdb fed the multiplex PCR reads into MiXCR, producing one record per CDR3 protein. The table lists approximately 570,000 distinct CDR3 sequences, 20% of them singletons, with over 45% in the top ten. This clonotype was counted between two and nine times.

The chain has TRBV9 and TRBJ1-1, with a weak D call TRBD1 (5 bases). The clonotype comes from a man aged 35-49 years with Graves' ophthalmopathy. The specimen sequenced was blood. The CDR3 sequence is CASSPTESRGREAFF. The CDR3, as DNA: TGTGCCAGCAGCCCAACTGAAAGCCGGGGCAGAGAAGCTTTCTTT.